This TCR beta chain is drawn from a study of cytomegalovirus exposure and HLA in healthy donors. PCR involved 60 Vbeta and 13 Jbeta primers. Some clones are missing from TCRdb's copy, which holds only in-frame ones; the method was immunoSEQ multiplex PCR. The data hold roughly 72,000 clones, with roughly 79% observed a single time. Findings and caveats of the study: Cytomegalovirus status was reportedly diagnosed by the classifier with high sensitivity and specificity.

Of note for this clone: Its antigen remains unidentified.

The sequencing sample was made of PBMCs. The receptor was derived from a middle-aged woman in good health and CMV-seropositive.

This CDR3 is CASSLVGPGLNQPQHF. The DNA for the CDR3 is TGTGCCAGCAGCTTAGTTGGCCCAGGGTTAAATCAGCCCCAGCATTTT. The genes are TRBV7-8 and TRBJ1-5; tentative D call: TRBD1 (5 bases). The CDR3 is made up of 16 amino acids. CDR1 is SGHVS and CDR2 is FQNEAQ in the germline V gene. The germline V and J ends were trimmed by 1 base and 4 bases, with 14 bases remaining between them.